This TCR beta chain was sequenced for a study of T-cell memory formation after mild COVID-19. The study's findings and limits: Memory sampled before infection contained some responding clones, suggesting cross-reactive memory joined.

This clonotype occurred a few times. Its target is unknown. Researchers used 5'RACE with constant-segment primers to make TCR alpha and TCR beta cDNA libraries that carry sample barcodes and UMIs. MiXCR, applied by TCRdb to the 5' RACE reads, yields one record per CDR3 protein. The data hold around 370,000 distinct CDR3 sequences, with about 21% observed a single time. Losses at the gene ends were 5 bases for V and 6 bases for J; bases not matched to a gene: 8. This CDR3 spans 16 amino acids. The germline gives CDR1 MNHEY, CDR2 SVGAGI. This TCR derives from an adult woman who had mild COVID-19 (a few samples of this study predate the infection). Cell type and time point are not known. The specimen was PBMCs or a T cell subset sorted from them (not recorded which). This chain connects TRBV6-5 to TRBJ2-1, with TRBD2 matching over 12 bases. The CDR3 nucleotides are TGTGCCAGCAGTCCCTGGACTAGCGGGATCATCAATGAGCAGTTCTTC. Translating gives CASSPWTSGIINEQFF.